Listed below are T cell receptor beta chains from one sample, sequenced in a study of CD4+ T cells in melanoma. Sequenced by immunoSEQ multiplex PCR; TCRdb stores in-frame clones only, minus some. This sample carries roughly 10,000 clones, under 65% of them seen once, and the ten largest clones take about an eighth. The specimen was cells from a culture (not recorded whether cultured in vitro). Every receptor here comes from a human donor with melanoma. Each CDR3 is given with its conserved first and last residue. A D gene is named only where the DNA matches it firmly. Clone size, where shown, is once, few, many, or a class for clones that have expanded.

CDR3aa: CASSTGTATPDTQYF
CDR3nt: TGTGCCAGCAGTACCGGGACAGCAACACCAGATACGCAGTATTTT
v_gene: TRBV6-4
j_gene: TRBJ2-3
d_gene: TRBD1
abundance: -
len: 15

CDR3aa: CASSGRSRVDNSPLHF
CDR3nt: TGTGCCAGCAGCGGGCGGAGCAGGGTGGATAATTCACCCCTCCACTTT
v_gene: TRBV7-8
j_gene: TRBJ1-6
d_gene: -
abundance: -
len: 16

CDR3aa: CASSLGQNNYGYTF
CDR3nt: TGTGCCAGCAGCTTGGGACAAAATAACTATGGCTACACCTTC
v_gene: TRBV5-4
j_gene: TRBJ1-2
d_gene: -
abundance: -
len: 14

CDR3aa: CASSPKGEQFF
CDR3nt: TGTGCCAGCTCACCCAAAGGGGAGCAGTTCTTC
v_gene: TRBV18
j_gene: TRBJ2-1
d_gene: -
abundance: -
len: 11

CDR3aa: CASSEDSGGAKPQHF
CDR3nt: TGTGCCAGCAGTGAAGATTCAGGGGGCGCGAAGCCCCAGCATTTT
v_gene: TRBV2
j_gene: TRBJ1-5
d_gene: TRBD1
abundance: few
len: 15

CDR3aa: CASSQDGGTKETQYF
CDR3nt: TGTGCCAGCAGCCAAGATGGGGGAACTAAAGAGACCCAGTACTTC
v_gene: TRBV4-2
j_gene: TRBJ2-5
d_gene: -
abundance: -
len: 15

CDR3aa: CASSPRGGRDGELFF
CDR3nt: TGCGCCAGCAGCCCGCGGGGGGGCCGGGACGGGGAGCTGTTTTTT
v_gene: TRBV5-1
j_gene: TRBJ2-2
d_gene: TRBD2
abundance: -
len: 15

CDR3aa: CASSPKQGAEAFF
CDR3nt: TGTGCCAGCTCACCGAAACAGGGCGCTGAAGCTTTCTTT
v_gene: TRBV18
j_gene: TRBJ1-1
d_gene: -
abundance: -
len: 13

CDR3aa: CSVGLAGGQETQYF
CDR3nt: TGCAGCGTAGGACTAGCGGGGGGGCAAGAGACCCAGTACTTC
v_gene: TRBV29-1
j_gene: TRBJ2-5
d_gene: TRBD2
abundance: -
len: 14

CDR3aa: CASSFNRGEQFF
CDR3nt: TGTGCCAGCAGCTTTAATAGGGGTGAGCAGTTCTTC
v_gene: TRBV11-3
j_gene: TRBJ2-1
d_gene: -
abundance: once
len: 12

CDR3aa: CASKAGGTYEQYF
CDR3nt: TGTGCCAGTAAGGCGGGGGGCACCTACGAGCAGTACTTC
v_gene: TRBV19
j_gene: TRBJ2-7
d_gene: TRBD2
abundance: few
len: 13

CDR3aa: CASSLELTGPRGYTF
CDR3nt: TGTGCCAGCAGCTTGGAATTAACCGGGCCGCGAGGCTACACCTTC
v_gene: TRBV7-2
j_gene: TRBJ1-2
d_gene: -
abundance: -
len: 15

CDR3aa: CASRRSSVRTDTQYF
CDR3nt: TGTGCCAGCAGACGCAGCTCTGTGAGGACAGATACGCAGTATTTT
v_gene: TRBV2
j_gene: TRBJ2-3
d_gene: -
abundance: -
len: 15

CDR3aa: CASSLVGGYPEQYF
CDR3nt: TGTGCCAGCAGCTTAGTTGGAGGGTATCCCGAGCAGTACTTC
v_gene: TRBV7-9
j_gene: TRBJ2-7
d_gene: -
abundance: -
len: 14

CDR3aa: CATSSTGRKNTEAFF
CDR3nt: TGTGCCACCAGCAGTACCGGACGGAAGAACACTGAAGCTTTCTTT
v_gene: TRBV15
j_gene: TRBJ1-1
d_gene: -
abundance: -
len: 15

CDR3aa: CASSEWAGGSNQPQHF
CDR3nt: TGTGCCAGCAGTGAATGGGCAGGGGGCAGCAATCAGCCCCAGCATTTT
v_gene: TRBV6-1
j_gene: TRBJ1-5
d_gene: TRBD1
abundance: -
len: 16

CDR3aa: CASSIFGQGLSNQPQHF
CDR3nt: TGTGCCAGTAGTATCTTCGGACAGGGCTTAAGCAATCAGCCCCAGCATTTT
v_gene: TRBV19
j_gene: TRBJ1-5
d_gene: TRBD1
abundance: once
len: 17

CDR3aa: CASSYGAGGVGAFF
CDR3nt: TGTGCCAGCAGTTACGGAGCAGGGGGGGTTGGTGCTTTCTTT
v_gene: TRBV6-6
j_gene: TRBJ1-1
d_gene: TRBD1
abundance: -
len: 14

CDR3aa: CASSLSVGFYEQYF
CDR3nt: TGTGCCAGCAGCTTATCCGTCGGGTTCTACGAGCAGTACTTC
v_gene: TRBV7-6
j_gene: TRBJ2-7
d_gene: -
abundance: few
len: 14

CDR3aa: CASSGAVNSPLHF
CDR3nt: TGTGCCAGCAGTGGGGCCGTAAATTCACCCCTCCACTTT
v_gene: TRBV6-1
j_gene: TRBJ1-6
d_gene: -
abundance: -
len: 13

CDR3aa: CASSADTSYNEQFF
CDR3nt: TGTGCCAGCAGTGCGGACACTTCCTACAATGAGCAGTTCTTC
v_gene: TRBV2
j_gene: TRBJ2-1
d_gene: -
abundance: -
len: 14

CDR3aa: CASSEYPVTEAFF
CDR3nt: TGTGCCAGCAGTGAATATCCCGTAACCGAAGCTTTCTTT
v_gene: TRBV2
j_gene: TRBJ1-1
d_gene: -
abundance: -
len: 13

CDR3aa: CASSPGTGPYNEQFF
CDR3nt: TGTGCCAGCTCACCGGGGACGGGGCCCTACAATGAGCAGTTCTTC
v_gene: TRBV18
j_gene: TRBJ2-1
d_gene: -
abundance: -
len: 15

CDR3aa: CASSPTGRGTNTEAFF
CDR3nt: TGTGCCAGCAGCCCCACAGGGAGGGGGACGAACACTGAAGCTTTCTTT
v_gene: TRBV25-1
j_gene: TRBJ1-1
d_gene: -
abundance: -
len: 16

CDR3aa: CASSIRPGQNNQPQHF
CDR3nt: TGTGCCAGCAGCATAAGGCCGGGACAGAACAATCAGCCCCAGCATTTT
v_gene: TRBV7-8
j_gene: TRBJ1-5
d_gene: TRBD1
abundance: few
len: 16

CDR3aa: CASSLTGRAFF
CDR3nt: TGTGCCAGCAGTCTCACTGGAAGAGCTTTCTTT
v_gene: TRBV2
j_gene: TRBJ1-1
d_gene: -
abundance: -
len: 11

CDR3aa: CASSPRTVSNEKLFF
CDR3nt: TGTGCCAGCAGCCCTAGGACAGTTTCTAATGAAAAACTGTTTTTT
v_gene: TRBV6-6
j_gene: TRBJ1-4
d_gene: -
abundance: -
len: 15

CDR3aa: CASSPGTGFYRDLGYTF
CDR3nt: TGTGCCAGCAGCCCCGGGACAGGGTTTTATCGGGATCTCGGCTACACCTTC
v_gene: TRBV9
j_gene: TRBJ1-2
d_gene: TRBD1
abundance: -
len: 17

CDR3aa: CASRGQETQYF
CDR3nt: TGCGCCAGCAGGGGCCAAGAGACCCAGTACTTC
v_gene: TRBV5-1
j_gene: TRBJ2-5
d_gene: -
abundance: -
len: 11

CDR3aa: CASSLIPSGPGNTIYF
CDR3nt: TGTGCCAGCAGCTTGATTCCCAGCGGGCCTGGAAACACCATATATTTT
v_gene: TRBV5-5
j_gene: TRBJ1-3
d_gene: -
abundance: once
len: 16

CDR3aa: CASSRGGRTEAFF
CDR3nt: TGTGCCAGCAGTCGAGGGGGCCGAACTGAAGCTTTCTTT
v_gene: TRBV6-6
j_gene: TRBJ1-1
d_gene: TRBD1
abundance: -
len: 13

CDR3aa: CASSVGQRVYEQYF
CDR3nt: TGTGCCAGCAGCGTGGGACAGAGAGTCTACGAGCAGTACTTC
v_gene: TRBV11-1
j_gene: TRBJ2-7
d_gene: TRBD1
abundance: -
len: 14

CDR3aa: CASSPDRGGSTDTQYF
CDR3nt: TGTGCCAGTAGTCCAGACCGAGGGGGAAGCACAGATACGCAGTATTTT
v_gene: TRBV19
j_gene: TRBJ2-3
d_gene: -
abundance: -
len: 16

CDR3aa: CASSSRSAGPTNYGYTF
CDR3nt: TGTGCCAGCAGCTCTCGGTCTGCGGGCCCCACTAACTATGGCTACACCTTC
v_gene: TRBV7-8
j_gene: TRBJ1-2
d_gene: -
abundance: -
len: 17

CDR3aa: CASKGTANTEAFF
CDR3nt: TGTGCCAGCAAGGGGACAGCCAACACTGAAGCTTTCTTT
v_gene: TRBV2
j_gene: TRBJ1-1
d_gene: TRBD1
abundance: -
len: 13

CDR3aa: CAISQQIRSYEQYF
CDR3nt: TGTGCCATCAGCCAACAGATTCGTTCCTACGAGCAGTACTTC
v_gene: TRBV10-3
j_gene: TRBJ2-7
d_gene: -
abundance: -
len: 14

CDR3aa: CASSGELAGDEQFF
CDR3nt: TGCGCCAGCAGTGGGGAACTAGCGGGGGATGAGCAGTTCTTC
v_gene: TRBV10-1
j_gene: TRBJ2-1
d_gene: TRBD2
abundance: -
len: 14

CDR3aa: CASNPLTVF
CDR3nt: TGCGCCAGCAACCCCCTGACAGTTTTC
v_gene: TRBV5-1
j_gene: TRBJ2-7
d_gene: -
abundance: -
len: 9

CDR3aa: CASSPRPGLDQETQYF
CDR3nt: TGTGCCAGCAGCCCTAGGCCGGGACTGGATCAAGAGACCCAGTACTTC
v_gene: TRBV11-2
j_gene: TRBJ2-5
d_gene: -
abundance: -
len: 16

CDR3aa: CASSPTLGGLSGKAGNTEAFF
CDR3nt: TGTGCCAGCTCACCTACCCTTGGGGGGCTCTCCGGAAAAGCCGGGAACACTGAAGCTTTCTTT
v_gene: TRBV18
j_gene: TRBJ1-1
d_gene: -
abundance: once
len: 21

CDR3aa: CAISESGYDRGSTEAFF
CDR3nt: TGTGCCATCAGTGAGTCAGGCTACGACAGGGGAAGCACTGAAGCTTTCTTT
v_gene: TRBV10-3
j_gene: TRBJ1-1
d_gene: TRBD1
abundance: -
len: 17

CDR3aa: CASSRQGYGYTF
CDR3nt: TGTGCCAGCAGTCGGCAGGGGTATGGCTACACCTTC
v_gene: TRBV6-6
j_gene: TRBJ1-2
d_gene: -
abundance: -
len: 12

CDR3aa: CASSDGYGYTF
CDR3nt: TGCGCCAGCAGTGATGGCTATGGCTACACCTTC
v_gene: TRBV10-1
j_gene: TRBJ1-2
d_gene: -
abundance: few
len: 11

CDR3aa: CASSDEPTSGGVFCHNEQFF
CDR3nt: TGTGCCAGCAGCGACGAACCGACTAGCGGGGGGGTGTTCTGCCACAATGAGCAGTTCTTC
v_gene: TRBV11-3
j_gene: TRBJ2-1
d_gene: TRBD2
abundance: -
len: 20

CDR3aa: CASSLGQGNIYEQYF
CDR3nt: TGTGCCAGCAGCTTGGGACAGGGGAACATCTACGAGCAGTACTTC
v_gene: TRBV7-8
j_gene: TRBJ2-7
d_gene: TRBD1
abundance: -
len: 15

CDR3aa: CASSQEFRRGRTEAFF
CDR3nt: TGCGCCAGCAGCCAAGAATTTAGGCGGGGGAGAACTGAAGCTTTCTTT
v_gene: TRBV4-1
j_gene: TRBJ1-1
d_gene: -
abundance: -
len: 16

CDR3aa: CASGFSNLGRTTDTQYF
CDR3nt: TGTGCTAGTGGTTTTTCAAATCTCGGACGAACCACAGATACGCAGTATTTT
v_gene: TRBV12-5
j_gene: TRBJ2-3
d_gene: -
abundance: -
len: 17

CDR3aa: CASSLRGAGVRETQYF
CDR3nt: TGTGCCAGCAGTTTAAGGGGTGCGGGGGTACGGGAGACCCAGTACTTC
v_gene: TRBV27
j_gene: TRBJ2-5
d_gene: TRBD2
abundance: -
len: 16

CDR3aa: CASSSQPQGASGNTIYF
CDR3nt: TGCGCCAGCAGCTCCCAACCCCAGGGGGCTTCAGGAAACACCATATATTTT
v_gene: TRBV5-1
j_gene: TRBJ1-3
d_gene: TRBD1
abundance: few
len: 17

CDR3aa: CASKEAGPYSYEQYF
CDR3nt: TGTGCCAGCAAGGAGGCCGGGCCCTACTCCTACGAGCAGTACTTC
v_gene: TRBV2
j_gene: TRBJ2-7
d_gene: -
abundance: -
len: 15

CDR3aa: CASRAGDYYEQYF
CDR3nt: TGCGCCAGCAGGGCAGGGGATTATTACGAGCAGTACTTC
v_gene: TRBV5-1
j_gene: TRBJ2-7
d_gene: -
abundance: -
len: 13